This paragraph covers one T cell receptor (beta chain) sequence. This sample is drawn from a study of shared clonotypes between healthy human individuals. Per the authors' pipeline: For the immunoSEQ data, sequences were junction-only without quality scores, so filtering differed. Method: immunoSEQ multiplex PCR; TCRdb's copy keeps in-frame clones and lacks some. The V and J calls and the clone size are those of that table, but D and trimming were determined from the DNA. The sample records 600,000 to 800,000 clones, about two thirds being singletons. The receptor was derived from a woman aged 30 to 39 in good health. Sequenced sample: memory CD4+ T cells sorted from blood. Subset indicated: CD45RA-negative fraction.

The CDR3 nucleotides are TGTGCCAGCAGTTTCGACGGATCGGGCGAGCAGTACTTC. It encodes CASSFDGSGEQYF. V gene TRBV5-6 combines with J gene TRBJ2-7; the D is unclear. The length of the CDR3 is 13 residues. Trimming cost V 5 bases and J 6 bases, with 15 bases left between them. Germline V gene sequence: CDR1 SGHDT, CDR2 YYEEEE.